This T cell receptor beta chain was sequenced during a study of blood T cell repertoires in COVID-19. Study-wide context: Specimens from acute and convalescent COVID-19 originated in the United States, Italy and Spain. PBMCs, B-cell-depleted T cells, or T cells were the source of the cDNA or gDNA that made up the material.

The V end was cut by 5 bases, the J end by 5 bases, with 12 bases between. The V gene's germline CDR1 is KGHSH and CDR2 LQKENI. This CDR3 has 13 residues. Authors' methods: The assay estimated nucleated cells by amplifying reference gene primers. This table comes from immunoSEQ multiplex PCR, and its TCRdb copy is limited to in-frame clones, with some not included. Clone size and the V and J calls come from that table; the DNA yielded D and trimming. The sample has under 85,000 clones, about 86% seen once; the top ten hold 9% to 15%. The material sequenced was peripheral blood. The gene calls are TRBV18 and TRBJ1-1; a weak D match, TRBD1 (6 bases). This TCR derives from a human donor in a cohort sampled during active COVID-19. CDR3 region: CASSGDKETEAFF. The CDR3 DNA reads TGTGCCAGCTCAGGGGACAAAGAGACTGAAGCTTTCTTT.